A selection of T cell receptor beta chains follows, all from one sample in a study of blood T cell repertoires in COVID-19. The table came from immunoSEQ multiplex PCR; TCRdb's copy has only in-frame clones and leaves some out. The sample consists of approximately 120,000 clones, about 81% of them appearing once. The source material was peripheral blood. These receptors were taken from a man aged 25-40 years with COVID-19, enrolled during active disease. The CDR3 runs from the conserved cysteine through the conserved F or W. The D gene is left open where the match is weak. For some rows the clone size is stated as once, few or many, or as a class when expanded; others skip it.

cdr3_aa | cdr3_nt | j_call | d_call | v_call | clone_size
CASSSTSGGWQETQYF | TGTGCCAGCAGCTCAACTAGCGGGGGCTGGCAAGAGACCCAGTACTTC | TRBJ2-5 | TRBD2 | TRBV5-6 | .
CASSFYGGSLYEQYF | TGTGCCAGCAGTTTTTATGGGGGCAGCCTCTACGAGCAGTACTTC | TRBJ2-7 | . | TRBV27 | once
CASSRLTSGDYNEQFF | TGTGCCAGCAGCCGACTGACTAGCGGGGATTACAATGAGCAGTTCTTC | TRBJ2-1 | TRBD2 | TRBV6-2/TRBV6-3 | .
CASSQAASGTGGELFF | TGTGCCAGCTCCCAGGCGGCTAGCGGGACGGGTGGGGAGCTGTTTTTT | TRBJ2-2 | TRBD2 | TRBV11-2 | .
CASRRLAGGIEQFF | TGCGCCAGCAGGCGTTTAGCGGGAGGGATTGAGCAGTTCTTC | TRBJ2-1 | TRBD2 | TRBV4-1 | .
CASSRTGSSTDTQYF | TGCGCCAGCAGCCGAACAGGGTCCAGCACAGATACGCAGTATTTT | TRBJ2-3 | . | TRBV4-1 | .
CASSKTPSDTDTQYF | TGCGCCAGCAGCAAGACACCCTCGGACACAGATACGCAGTATTTT | TRBJ2-3 | . | TRBV5-1 | few
CASSESLAAGELFF | TGCGCCAGCAGTGAGTCTCTAGCCGCGGGGGAGCTGTTTTTT | TRBJ2-2 | . | TRBV10-1 | few
CASSSRDKYNSPLHF | TGTGCCAGCAGTTCCCGTGACAAGTATAATTCACCCCTCCACTTT | TRBJ1-6 | . | TRBV6-2/TRBV6-3 | .
CASNPSGSGETQYF | TGCGCCAGCAACCCTAGCGGGAGTGGAGAGACCCAGTACTTC | TRBJ2-5 | TRBD2 | TRBV10-1 | many
CASSEGGAVSYNEQFF | TGTGCCAGCAGTGAAGGAGGTGCGGTCTCCTACAATGAGCAGTTCTTC | TRBJ2-1 | . | TRBV2 | medium-sized
CASSLGQTGDGYTF | TGTGCCAGCAGCTTAGGACAGACAGGGGATGGCTACACCTTC | TRBJ1-2 | TRBD1 | TRBV7-2 | many
CASSYGQGLEQYF | TGTGCCAGCAGTTACGGACAGGGACTAGAGCAGTACTTC | TRBJ2-7 | . | TRBV6-2/TRBV6-3 | .
CASSPTGLGYTEAFF | TGTGCCAGCAGCCCGACAGGGTTGGGGTACACTGAAGCTTTCTTT | TRBJ1-1 | TRBD1 | TRBV9 | .
CASSLVPGGQGELFF | TGTGCCAGCAGCTTAGTACCGGGAGGGCAGGGGGAGCTGTTTTTT | TRBJ2-2 | TRBD2 | TRBV7-8 | .
CASSPPGGGRKTQYF | TGCGCCAGCAGCCCCCCCGGTGGGGGGAGGAAGACCCAGTACTTC | TRBJ2-5 | . | TRBV4-1 | .
CASSLRTGRDEQFF | TGTGCCAGCAGCTTACGGACAGGGCGGGATGAGCAGTTCTTC | TRBJ2-1 | TRBD1 | TRBV11-2 | .
CASSQVGSMDTEAFF | TGTGCCAGCAGCCAAGTAGGGAGTATGGACACTGAAGCTTTCTTT | TRBJ1-1 | . | TRBV3-1/TRBV3-2 | .
CASSLGDRYNTGELFF | TGTGCCAGCAGCTTAGGGGACAGGTATAACACCGGGGAGCTGTTTTTT | TRBJ2-2 | TRBD1 | TRBV5-6 | .
CASRRSGVPYNEQFF | TGTGCCAGCAGACGAAGCGGAGTACCCTACAATGAGCAGTTCTTC | TRBJ2-1 | . | TRBV6-5 | .